This TCR beta chain derives from a study of T cell repertoires in cytomegalovirus infection. The overall study: CMV infection and matching HLA type were both indicated by public TCR beta signatures. Findings and caveats of the study: In two of eight donors, the top clonotype was HLA-C-restricted CMV-specific.

After removal of 2 bases from V and 1 base from J, the junction contained 14 bases not matched to a gene. Looked up from germline, CDR1 is SGHNT and CDR2 is YYREEE (reference sequence). The CDR3 consists of 19 residues. This clonotype was seen repeatedly, ten times or more. As yet, its antigen is unknown. TCRdb re-derived calls from the reads in MiXCR, one entry per CDR3 protein. The sample consists of 450,000 to 600,000 distinct CDR3 sequences, 11% of them appearing once. The sequence was collected from a human donor in good health (CMV status not recorded). Some clones in this sample may be carry-over from other donors' samples. Material: PBMCs. The chain recombines TRBV5-4 with TRBJ2-3; 9 bases align to TRBD1. The CDR3 spells CASSLLTGTGKSGTDTQYF. The CDR3 nucleotides read TGTGCCAGCAGCTTACTAACCGGGACAGGGAAAAGCGGCACAGATACGCAGTATTTT.